This T cell receptor beta chain was found in a study of T cell repertoires in cytomegalovirus infection. TCRdb passed the reads through MiXCR, listing each CDR3 protein once. The data show some 100,000 distinct CDR3 sequences, 20% to 30% seen once. Trimming took 6 bases from V and 1 from J; bases not matched to a gene: 5. Per the germline V gene, CDR1 is MNHNY and CDR2 is SVGAGI (reference sequence). CDR3 length: 15 amino acids. The source material was CD8+ T cells from PBMCs. This chain uses TRBV6-6 with TRBJ2-1; TRBD1 matches 8 bases. The origin of this receptor is a human donor in good health (CMV status not recorded). Some clones in this sample may be carry-over from other donors' samples. CDR3 coding DNA: TGTGCCAGCAGAAAACAGGGGGGTTCCTACAATGAGCAGTTCTTC. Amino acid sequence: CASRKQGGSYNEQFF.